This T cell receptor beta chain was identified in a study of cytomegalovirus exposure and HLA in healthy donors. Amplification used 60 Vbeta primers and 13 Jbeta primers. Produced via immunoSEQ multiplex PCR; TCRdb's table is partial and in-frame only. The table has fewer than 200,000 clones, nearly 80% seen once. Sequenced material: PBMCs. The source of this sequence is a man aged 40-49 years in good health and CMV-seropositive.

The CDR3 nucleotides are TGTGCCAGCACCGAAGGGGGGACAGGGGGTCGTTCACCCCTCCACTTT. Amino acids: CASTEGGTGGRSPLHF. The chain carries TRBV28 and TRBJ1-6; TRBD1 agrees at 11 bases. The CDR3 consists of 16 residues. Germline V gene data show CDR1 as MDHEN and CDR2 as SYDVKM. V was pared by 7 bases and J by 9 bases, with 11 bases of the junction left unmatched.